These T cell receptor beta chains were read from a single sample in a study of T cells in localized non-small cell lung cancer. Only in-frame clones appear in the TCRdb table, and some are missing; sequencing was by immunoSEQ multiplex PCR. This table holds about 29,000 clones, roughly 90% found once. Sequenced material: peripheral blood, taken before any cancer treatment. The origin of the receptors is a male donor aged 60 or over with stage I lung adenocarcinoma. CDR3s include the opening cysteine and the closing phenylalanine or tryptophan. D genes are given only for firm matches. Clone size is stated in some rows and not others, as once, few, many or a class when expanded.

d_gene	v_gene	j_gene	abundance	CDR3nt	CDR3aa
.	TRBV6-1	TRBJ2-5	.	TGTGCCAGCAGGAGGCAAGAGACCCAGTACTTC	CASRRQETQYF
.	TRBV14	TRBJ1-1	.	TGTGCCAGCAGCCTTAGACCAGCTCGGGCAGCTTTCTTT	CASSLRPARAAFF
.	TRBV7-8	TRBJ1-6	.	TGTGCCAGCAGCTTAGAAGTCAGCTCCTATAATTCACCCCTCCACTTT	CASSLEVSSYNSPLHF
.	TRBV2	TRBJ1-3	.	TGTGCCAGCAGTGAAAAGAGCTCTGGAAACACCATATATTTT	CASSEKSSGNTIYF
TRBD1	TRBV28	TRBJ1-2	.	TGTGCCAGCAAACAAAAGGGACAGGGAAGGTATGGCTACACCTTC	CASKQKGQGRYGYTF
TRBD1	TRBV7-3	TRBJ2-1	.	TGTGCCAGCAGCGCCCAAGGGACAGAAATGAATGAGCAGTTCTTC	CASSAQGTEMNEQFF
TRBD1	TRBV19	TRBJ2-2	.	TGTGCCAGTAGTATTTCCAGACAGGGTGGTGAAACCGGGGAGCTGTTTTTT	CASSISRQGGETGELFF
TRBD2	TRBV7-2	TRBJ2-5	.	TGTGCCAGCAGCTTAGGGGCTAGCGGGGGGGAGACCCAGTACTTC	CASSLGASGGETQYF
.	TRBV2	TRBJ1-1	.	TGTGCCAGCAAATCGGGGGAGGTGAGCACTGAAGCTTTCTTT	CASKSGEVSTEAFF
.	TRBV10-3	TRBJ2-7	few	TGTGCCATCAGAAATGACGGAGCTTACGAGCAGTACTTC	CAIRNDGAYEQYF